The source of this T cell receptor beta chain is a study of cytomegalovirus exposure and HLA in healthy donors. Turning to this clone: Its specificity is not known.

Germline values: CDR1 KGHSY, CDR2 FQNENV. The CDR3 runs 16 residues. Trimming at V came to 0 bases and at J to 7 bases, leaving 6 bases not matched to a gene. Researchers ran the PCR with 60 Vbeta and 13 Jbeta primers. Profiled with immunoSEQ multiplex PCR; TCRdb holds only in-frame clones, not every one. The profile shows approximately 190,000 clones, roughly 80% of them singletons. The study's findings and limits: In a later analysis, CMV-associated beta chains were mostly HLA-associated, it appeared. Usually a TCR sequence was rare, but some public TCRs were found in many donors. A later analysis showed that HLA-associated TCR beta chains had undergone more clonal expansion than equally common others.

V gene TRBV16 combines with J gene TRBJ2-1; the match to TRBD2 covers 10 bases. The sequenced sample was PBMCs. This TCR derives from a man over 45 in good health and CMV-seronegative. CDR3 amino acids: CASSQSGASGGNEQFF. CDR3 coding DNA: TGTGCCAGCAGCCAATCGGGGGCTAGCGGGGGAAATGAGCAGTTCTTC. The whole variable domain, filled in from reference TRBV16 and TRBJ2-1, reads GEEVAQTPKHLVRGEGQKAKLYCAPIKGHSYVFWYQQVLKNEFKFLISFQNENVFDETGMPKERFSAKCLPNSPCSLEIQATKLEDSAVYFCASSQSGASGGNEQFFGPGTRLTVL.